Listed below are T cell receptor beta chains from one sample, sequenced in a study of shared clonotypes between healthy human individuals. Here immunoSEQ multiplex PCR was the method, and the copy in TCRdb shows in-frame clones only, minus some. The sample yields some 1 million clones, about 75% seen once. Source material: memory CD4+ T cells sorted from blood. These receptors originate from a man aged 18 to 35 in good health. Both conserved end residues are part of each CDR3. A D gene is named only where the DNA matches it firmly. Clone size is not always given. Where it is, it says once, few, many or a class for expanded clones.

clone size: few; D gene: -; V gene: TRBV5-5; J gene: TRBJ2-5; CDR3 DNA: TGTGCCAGCAGCTTGACTATGAACCAAGAGACCCAGTACTTC; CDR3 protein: CASSLTMNQETQYF
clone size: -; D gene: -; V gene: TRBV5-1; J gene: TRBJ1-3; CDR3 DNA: TGCGCCAGCAGCTTGGGGGACACCATATATTTT; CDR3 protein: CASSLGDTIYF
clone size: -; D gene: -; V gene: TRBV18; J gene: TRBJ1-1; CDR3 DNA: TGTGCCAGCTCACCACCCAGTAGGACTGAAGCTTTCTTT; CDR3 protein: CASSPPSRTEAFF
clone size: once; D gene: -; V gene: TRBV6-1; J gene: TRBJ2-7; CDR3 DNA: TGTGCCAGCAGTGAAACGGCAGGGGTTTCCTACGAGCAGTACTTC; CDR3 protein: CASSETAGVSYEQYF
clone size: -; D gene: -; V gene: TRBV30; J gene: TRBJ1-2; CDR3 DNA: TGTGCCTGGAGCCGACAGGTTAACTATGGCTACACCTTC; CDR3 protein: CAWSRQVNYGYTF
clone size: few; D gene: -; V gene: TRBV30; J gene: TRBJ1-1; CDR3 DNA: TGTGCCTCTCACCGGGACACCCTGGGGAACACTGAAGCTTTCTTT; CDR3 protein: CASHRDTLGNTEAFF
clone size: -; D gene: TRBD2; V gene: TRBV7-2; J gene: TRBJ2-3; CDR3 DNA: TGTGCCAGCAGCCCAGGACTAGGGGCGGGGGTGGATACGCAGTATTTT; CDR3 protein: CASSPGLGAGVDTQYF
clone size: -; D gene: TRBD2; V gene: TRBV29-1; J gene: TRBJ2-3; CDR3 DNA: TGCAGCGTTCGTGGGACTAGCGGGAGAGTGGATACGCAGTATTTT; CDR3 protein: CSVRGTSGRVDTQYF
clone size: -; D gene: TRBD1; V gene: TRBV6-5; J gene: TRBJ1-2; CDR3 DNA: TGTGCCAGCAGTGGTGACAGGGGTGCCTATGGCTACACCTTC; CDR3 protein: CASSGDRGAYGYTF
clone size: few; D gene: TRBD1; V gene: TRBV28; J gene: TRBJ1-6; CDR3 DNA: TGTGCCAGCAGAATCCTGGGGACAGCGCCCAATTCACCCCTCCACTTT; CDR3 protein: CASRILGTAPNSPLHF
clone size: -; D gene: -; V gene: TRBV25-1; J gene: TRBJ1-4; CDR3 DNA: TGTGCCAGCAGGGGGGACGGCCCTAATGAAAAACTGTTTTTT; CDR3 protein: CASRGDGPNEKLFF
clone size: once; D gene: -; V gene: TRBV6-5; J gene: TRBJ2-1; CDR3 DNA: TGTGCCAGCAGCCGGGGGTTAGGGCATGGAGGGCGGCAGTTCTTC; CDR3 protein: CASSRGLGHGGRQFF
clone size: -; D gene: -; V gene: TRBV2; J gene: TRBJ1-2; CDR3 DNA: TGTGCCAGCAGTCGCCAGGGCTACACCTTC; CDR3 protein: CASSRQGYTF
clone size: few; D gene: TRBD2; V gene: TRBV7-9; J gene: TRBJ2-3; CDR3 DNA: TGTGCCAGCAGCTTAAACAGCGGGGTGACAGATACGCAGTATTTT; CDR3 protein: CASSLNSGVTDTQYF
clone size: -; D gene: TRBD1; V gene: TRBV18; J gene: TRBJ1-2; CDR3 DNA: TGTGCCAGCTCACCAAGGCAGGGGGATGGCTACACCTTC; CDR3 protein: CASSPRQGDGYTF
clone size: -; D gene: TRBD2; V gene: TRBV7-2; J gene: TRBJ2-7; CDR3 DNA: TGTGCCAGCAGCTTTAGCGGGATTGACTACGAGCAGTACTTC; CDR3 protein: CASSFSGIDYEQYF
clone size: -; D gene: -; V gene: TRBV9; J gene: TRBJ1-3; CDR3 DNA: TGTGCCAGCAGCGTAGGGTTGGTGGGGGGCACTGGAAACACCATATATTTT; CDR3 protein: CASSVGLVGGTGNTIYF
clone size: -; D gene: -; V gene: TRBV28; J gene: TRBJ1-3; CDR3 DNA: TGTGCCAGCAGTTTAGGGGGGGAAGGAAACACCATATATTTT; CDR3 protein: CASSLGGEGNTIYF
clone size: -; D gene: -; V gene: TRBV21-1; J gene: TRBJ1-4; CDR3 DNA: TGTGCCAGCAGCAGTACCAGGGCCCTGGGGGAAAAACTGTTTTTT; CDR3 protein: CASSSTRALGEKLFF